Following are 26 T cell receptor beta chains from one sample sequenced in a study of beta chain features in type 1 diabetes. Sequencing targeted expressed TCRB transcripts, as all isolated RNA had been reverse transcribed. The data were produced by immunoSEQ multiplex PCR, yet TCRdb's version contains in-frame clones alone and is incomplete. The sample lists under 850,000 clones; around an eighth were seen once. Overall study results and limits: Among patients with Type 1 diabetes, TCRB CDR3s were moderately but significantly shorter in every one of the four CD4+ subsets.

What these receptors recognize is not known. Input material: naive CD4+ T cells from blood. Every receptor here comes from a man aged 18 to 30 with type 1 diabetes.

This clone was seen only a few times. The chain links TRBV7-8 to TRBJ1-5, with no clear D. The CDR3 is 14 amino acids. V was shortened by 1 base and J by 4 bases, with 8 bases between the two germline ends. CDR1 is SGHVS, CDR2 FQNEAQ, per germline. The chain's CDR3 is CASSLVEENQPQHF. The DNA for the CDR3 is TGTGCCAGCAGCTTAGTAGAGGAAAATCAGCCCCAGCATTTT.

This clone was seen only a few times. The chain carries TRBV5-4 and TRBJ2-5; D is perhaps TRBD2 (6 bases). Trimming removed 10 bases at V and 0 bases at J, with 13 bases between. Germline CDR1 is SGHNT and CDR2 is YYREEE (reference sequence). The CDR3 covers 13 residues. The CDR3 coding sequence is TGTGCCCTAGCGCAGCGATACCAAGAGACCCAGTACTTC. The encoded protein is CALAQRYQETQYF. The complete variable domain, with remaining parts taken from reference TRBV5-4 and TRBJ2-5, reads ETGVTQSPTHLIKTRGQQVTLRCSSQSGHNTVSWYQQALGQGPQFIFQYYREEENGRGNFPPRFSGLQFPNYSSELNVNALELDDSALYLCALAQRYQETQYFGPGTRLLVL.

CDR3 sequence reads: CATSRDGQQETQYF. The DNA of the CDR3 is TGTGCCACCAGCAGAGATGGCCAGCAAGAGACCCAGTACTTC. The chain carries TRBV15 and TRBJ2-5, with no clear D. Germline CDR1 is LNHNV and CDR2 is YYDKDF (reference sequence). V was cut by 0 bases and J by 2 bases, with 7 bases left in between. The CDR3 extends over 14 amino acids.

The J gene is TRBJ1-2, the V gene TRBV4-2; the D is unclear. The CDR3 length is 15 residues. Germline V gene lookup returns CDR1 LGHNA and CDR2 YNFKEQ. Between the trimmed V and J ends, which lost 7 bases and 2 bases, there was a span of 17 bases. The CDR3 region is CASTPGKGTNYGYTF. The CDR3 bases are TGTGCCAGCACCCCGGGCAAGGGAACCAACTATGGCTACACCTTC.

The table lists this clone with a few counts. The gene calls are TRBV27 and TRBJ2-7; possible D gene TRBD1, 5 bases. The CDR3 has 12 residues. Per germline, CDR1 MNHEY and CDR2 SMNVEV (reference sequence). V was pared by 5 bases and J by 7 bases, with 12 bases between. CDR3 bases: TGTGCCAGCAGTACCGGACAAAGAGAGCAGTACTTC. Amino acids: CASSTGQREQYF.

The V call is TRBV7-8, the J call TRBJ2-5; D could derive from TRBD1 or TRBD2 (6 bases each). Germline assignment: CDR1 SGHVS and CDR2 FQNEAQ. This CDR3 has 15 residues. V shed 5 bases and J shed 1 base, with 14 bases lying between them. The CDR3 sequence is CASSPGGHPQETQYF. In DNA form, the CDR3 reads TGTGCCAGCAGCCCCGGGGGACACCCCCAAGAGACCCAGTACTTC.

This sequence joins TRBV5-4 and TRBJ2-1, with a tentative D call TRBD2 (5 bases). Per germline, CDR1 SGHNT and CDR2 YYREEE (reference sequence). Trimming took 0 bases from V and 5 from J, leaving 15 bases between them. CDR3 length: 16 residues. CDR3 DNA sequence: TGTGCCAGCAGCTTGGGAACGGACTTTTCCCACAATGAGCAGTTCTTC. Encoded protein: CASSLGTDFSHNEQFF.

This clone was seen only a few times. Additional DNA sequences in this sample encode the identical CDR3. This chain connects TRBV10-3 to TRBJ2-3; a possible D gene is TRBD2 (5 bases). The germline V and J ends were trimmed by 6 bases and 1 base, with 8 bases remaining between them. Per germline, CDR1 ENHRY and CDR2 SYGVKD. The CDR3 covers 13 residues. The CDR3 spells CAIRTGGTDTQYF. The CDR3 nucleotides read TGTGCCATCAGGACCGGGGGCACAGATACGCAGTATTTT.

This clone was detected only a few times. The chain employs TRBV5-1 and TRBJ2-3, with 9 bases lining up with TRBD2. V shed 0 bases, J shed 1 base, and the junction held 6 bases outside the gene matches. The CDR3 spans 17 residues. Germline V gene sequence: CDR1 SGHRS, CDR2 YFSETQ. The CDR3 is CASSLASVAGGTDTQYF. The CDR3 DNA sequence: TGCGCCAGCAGCTTGGCCTCGGTAGCGGGAGGCACAGATACGCAGTATTTT.

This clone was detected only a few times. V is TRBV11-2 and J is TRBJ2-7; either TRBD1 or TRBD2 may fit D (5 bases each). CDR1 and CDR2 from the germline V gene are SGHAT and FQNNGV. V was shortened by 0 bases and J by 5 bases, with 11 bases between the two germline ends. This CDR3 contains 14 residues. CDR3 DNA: TGTGCCAGCAGCTTAGATTCGGGGCCCGACGAGCAGTACTTC. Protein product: CASSLDSGPDEQYF. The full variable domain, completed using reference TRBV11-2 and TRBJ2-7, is EAGVAQSPRYKIIEKRQSVAFWCNPISGHATLYWYQQILGQGPKLLIQFQNNGVVDDSQLPKDRFSAERLKGVDSTLKIQPAKLEDSAVYLCASSLDSGPDEQYFGPGTRLTVT.

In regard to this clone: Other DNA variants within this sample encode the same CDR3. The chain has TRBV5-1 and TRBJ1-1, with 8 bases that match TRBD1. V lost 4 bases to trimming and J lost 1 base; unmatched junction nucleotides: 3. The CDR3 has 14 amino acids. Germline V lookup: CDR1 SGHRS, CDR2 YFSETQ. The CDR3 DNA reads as TGCGCCAGCAGCCCCGGACAGGGGAACACTGAAGCTTTCTTT. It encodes CASSPGQGNTEAFF.

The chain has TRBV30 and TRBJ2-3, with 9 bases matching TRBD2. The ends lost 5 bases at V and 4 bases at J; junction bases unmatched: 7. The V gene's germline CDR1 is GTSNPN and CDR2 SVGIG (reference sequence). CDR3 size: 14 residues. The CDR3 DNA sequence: TGTGCCTGGTGTCCGGCGGGGGGGGCAGATACGCAGTATTTT. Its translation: CAWCPAGGADTQYF.

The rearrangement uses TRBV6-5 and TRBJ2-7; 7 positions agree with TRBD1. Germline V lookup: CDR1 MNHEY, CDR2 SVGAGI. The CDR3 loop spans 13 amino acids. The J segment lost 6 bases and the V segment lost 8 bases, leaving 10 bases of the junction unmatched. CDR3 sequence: CASQTGQAFEQYF. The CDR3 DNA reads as TGTGCCAGCCAAACTGGACAGGCCTTCGAGCAGTACTTC.

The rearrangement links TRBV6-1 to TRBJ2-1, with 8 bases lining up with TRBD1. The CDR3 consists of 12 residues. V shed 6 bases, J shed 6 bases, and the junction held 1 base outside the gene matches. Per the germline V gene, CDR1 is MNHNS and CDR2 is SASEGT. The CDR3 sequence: CASSGQGNEQFF. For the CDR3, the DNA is TGTGCCAGCAGCGGACAGGGCAATGAGCAGTTCTTC.

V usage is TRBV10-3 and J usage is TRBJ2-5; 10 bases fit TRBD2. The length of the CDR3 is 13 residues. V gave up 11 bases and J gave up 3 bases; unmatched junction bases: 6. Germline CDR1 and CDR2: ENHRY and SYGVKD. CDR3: CAVNSGGKETQYF. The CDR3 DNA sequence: TGTGCCGTCAATAGCGGGGGGAAAGAGACCCAGTACTTC.

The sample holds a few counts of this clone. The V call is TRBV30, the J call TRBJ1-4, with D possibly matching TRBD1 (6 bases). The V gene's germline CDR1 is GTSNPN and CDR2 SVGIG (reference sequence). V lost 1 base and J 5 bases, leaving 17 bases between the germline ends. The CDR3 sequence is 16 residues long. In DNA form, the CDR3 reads TGTGCCTGGAGTGGAACCCTACAGGGAGGGAATGAAAAACTGTTTTTT. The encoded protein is CAWSGTLQGGNEKLFF. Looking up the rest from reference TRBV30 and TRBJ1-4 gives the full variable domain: SQTIHQWPATLVQPVGSPLSLECTVEGTSNPNLYWYRQAAGRGLQLLFYSVGIGQISSEVPQNLSASRPQDRQFILSSKKLLLSDSGFYLCAWSGTLQGGNEKLFFGSGTQLSVL.

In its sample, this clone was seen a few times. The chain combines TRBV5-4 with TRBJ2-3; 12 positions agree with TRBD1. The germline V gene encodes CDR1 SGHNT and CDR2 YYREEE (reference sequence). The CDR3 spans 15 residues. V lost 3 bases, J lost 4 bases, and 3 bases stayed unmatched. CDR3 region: CASSSGTGGADTQYF. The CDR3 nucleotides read TGTGCCAGCAGCTCCGGGACAGGGGGCGCAGATACGCAGTATTTT.

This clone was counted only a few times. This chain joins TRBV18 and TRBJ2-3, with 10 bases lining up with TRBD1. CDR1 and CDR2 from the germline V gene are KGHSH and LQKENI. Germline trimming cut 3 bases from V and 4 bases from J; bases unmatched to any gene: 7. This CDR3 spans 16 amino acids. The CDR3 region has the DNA TGTGCCAGCTCACCGGGACAGGGGACAGTGGCAGATACGCAGTATTTT. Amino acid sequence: CASSPGQGTVADTQYF.

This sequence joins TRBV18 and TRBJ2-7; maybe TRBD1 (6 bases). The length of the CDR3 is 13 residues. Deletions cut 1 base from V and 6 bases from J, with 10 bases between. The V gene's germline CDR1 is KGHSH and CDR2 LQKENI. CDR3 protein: CASSPQGVGEQYF. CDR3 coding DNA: TGTGCCAGCTCACCACAGGGGGTCGGCGAGCAGTACTTC.

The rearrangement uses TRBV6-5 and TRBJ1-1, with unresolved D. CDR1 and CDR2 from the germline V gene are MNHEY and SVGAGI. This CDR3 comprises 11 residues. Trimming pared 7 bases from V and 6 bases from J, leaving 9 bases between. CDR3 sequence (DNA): TGTGCCAGCACAGAGTGGTCTGAAGCTTTCTTT. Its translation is CASTEWSEAFF.

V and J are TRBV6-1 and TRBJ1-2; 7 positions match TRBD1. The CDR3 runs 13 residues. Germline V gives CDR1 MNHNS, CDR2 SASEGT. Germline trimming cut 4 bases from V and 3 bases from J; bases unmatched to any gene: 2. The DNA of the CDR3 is TGTGCCAGCAGTGCTACAGGGGACTATGGCTACACCTTC. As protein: CASSATGDYGYTF.

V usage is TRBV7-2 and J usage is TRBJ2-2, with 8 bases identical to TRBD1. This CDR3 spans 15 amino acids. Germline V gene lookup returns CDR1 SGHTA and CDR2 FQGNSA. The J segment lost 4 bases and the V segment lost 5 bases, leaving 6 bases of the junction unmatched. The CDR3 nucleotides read TGTGCCAGCAGCCGACAGGGGATGGGCACCGGGGAGCTGTTTTTT. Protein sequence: CASSRQGMGTGELFF. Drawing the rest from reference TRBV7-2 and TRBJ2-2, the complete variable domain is GAGVSQSPSNKVTEKGKDVELRCDPISGHTALYWYRQSLGQGLEFLIYFQGNSAPDKSGLPSDRFSAERTGGSVSTLTIQRTQQEDSAVYLCASSRQGMGTGELFFGEGSRLTVL.

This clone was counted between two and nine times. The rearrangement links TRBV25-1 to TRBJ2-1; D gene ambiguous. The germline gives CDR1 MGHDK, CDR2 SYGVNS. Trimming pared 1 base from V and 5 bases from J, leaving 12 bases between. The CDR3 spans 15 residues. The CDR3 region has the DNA TGTGCCAGCAGTGAATCACTGCCGAGCGACAATGAGCAGTTCTTC. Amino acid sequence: CASSESLPSDNEQFF.

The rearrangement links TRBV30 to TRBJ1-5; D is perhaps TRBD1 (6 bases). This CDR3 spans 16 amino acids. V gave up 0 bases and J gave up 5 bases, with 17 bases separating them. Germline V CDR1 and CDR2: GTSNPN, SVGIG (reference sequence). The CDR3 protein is CAWSVGGGFSDQPQHF. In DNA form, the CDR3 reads TGTGCCTGGAGTGTAGGAGGGGGGTTCTCTGATCAGCCCCAGCATTTT.

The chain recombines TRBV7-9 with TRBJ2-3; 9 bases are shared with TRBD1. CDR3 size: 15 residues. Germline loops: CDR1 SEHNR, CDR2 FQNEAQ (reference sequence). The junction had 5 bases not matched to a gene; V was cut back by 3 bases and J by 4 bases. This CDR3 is CASSFGDRGSDTQYF. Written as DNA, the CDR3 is TGTGCCAGCAGCTTCGGAGACAGGGGGTCAGATACGCAGTATTTT.

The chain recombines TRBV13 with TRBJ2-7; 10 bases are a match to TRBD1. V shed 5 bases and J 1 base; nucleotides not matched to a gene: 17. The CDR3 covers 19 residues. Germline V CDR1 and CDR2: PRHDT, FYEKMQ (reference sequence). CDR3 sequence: CASSDTKGNRDRGSYEQYF. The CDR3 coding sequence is TGTGCCAGCAGCGACACCAAGGGAAACCGGGACAGGGGTTCCTACGAGCAGTACTTC.